Below, 10 T cell receptor beta chains from the same sample are listed, as sequenced in a study of shared clonotypes between healthy human individuals. In the naive CD8 group, cells lacked CD45RO and were positively selected for CCR7, so terminally differentiated effector memory CD45RA+ cells were left out. Clones were sequenced by immunoSEQ multiplex PCR, and TCRdb holds only the in-frame ones, with some missing. This table has about 680,000 clones, around 90% appearing once. Sequences were obtained from naive CD8+ T cells sorted from blood. The origin of the receptors is a man between 25 and 39 years old in good health.

This chain uses TRBV7-2 with TRBJ2-5; 7 bases align to TRBD2. CDR1 is SGHTA and CDR2 is FQGNSA in the germline V gene. CDR3 length: 14 residues. V was clipped by 5 bases and J by 5 bases; unmatched bases: 8. The CDR3 spells CASSPRTGGETQYF. DNA of the CDR3: TGTGCCAGCAGCCCCCGGACCGGGGGGGAGACCCAGTACTTC.

This sequence joins TRBV28 and TRBJ2-7; 13 nucleotides line up with TRBD2. CDR1 and CDR2 from the germline V gene are MDHEN and SYDVKM. Germline trimming cut 5 bases from V and 7 bases from J; bases unmatched to any gene: 5. The CDR3 sequence is 14 residues long. For the CDR3, the DNA is TGTGCCAGCAGTCTCGGGACTAGCGGGAAAGAGCAGTACTTC. This codes for CASSLGTSGKEQYF.

The chain combines TRBV7-9 with TRBJ1-2; no clear D. V shed 0 bases and J shed 3 bases, with 11 bases lying between them. Germline-derived CDR1 and CDR2 are SEHNR and FQNEAQ (reference sequence). This CDR3 has 15 residues. The CDR3 reads CASSLAGIEDYGYTF. Written as DNA, the CDR3 is TGTGCCAGCAGCTTAGCAGGGATCGAGGACTATGGCTACACCTTC.

V gene TRBV7-6 combines with J gene TRBJ2-7; 7 positions match TRBD2. The CDR3 loop spans 15 amino acids. The ends lost 1 base at V and 2 bases at J; junction bases unmatched: 5. CDR1 and CDR2 (germline): SGHVS, FNYEAQ. CDR3 in amino acids: CASSLETSQAYEQYF. In nucleotides, the CDR3 is TGTGCCAGCAGCTTAGAGACTAGCCAGGCCTACGAGCAGTACTTC.

This clone came up a few times. The chain couples TRBV25-1 to TRBJ2-7; D is undetermined. CDR3 length: 10 amino acids. Trimming cost V 3 bases and J 4 bases, with 1 base left between them. Germline V gene data show CDR1 as MGHDK and CDR2 as SYGVNS. The CDR3 reads CASSEYEQYF. The CDR3 nucleotides are TGTGCCAGCAGTGAGTACGAGCAGTACTTC.

This clone was found a few times. The genes are TRBV5-4 and TRBJ2-7, with TRBD1 identical over 8 bases. In germline, CDR1 is SGHNT, CDR2 YYREEE (reference sequence). CDR3 length equals 14 residues. V gave up 2 bases and J gave up 4 bases; unmatched junction bases: 5. The CDR3 protein is CASSLDRGVYEQYF. CDR3 sequence (DNA): TGTGCCAGCAGCTTAGACAGGGGTGTTTACGAGCAGTACTTC.

This sequence joins TRBV27 and TRBJ1-2; 8 bases align to TRBD1. The CDR3 is made up of 16 amino acids. V gave up 4 bases and J gave up 4 bases; unmatched junction bases: 11. CDR1 and CDR2 (germline): MNHEY, SMNVEV (reference sequence). The CDR3 region has the DNA TGTGCCAGCAGTTCGGACACAGGGGGGTATAGCTATGGCTACACCTTC. Its translation is CASSSDTGGYSYGYTF.

The rearrangement links TRBV7-2 to TRBJ1-2; D remains unclear. CDR3 length equals 16 residues. The V end lost 6 bases, the J end lost 5 bases, and 22 bases lay between the germline ends. From germline, CDR1 is SGHTA and CDR2 FQGNSA. CDR3 residues: CASSYSAGMVNYGYTF. In nucleotides, the CDR3 is TGTGCCAGCAGTTATTCGGCGGGGATGGTTAATTATGGCTACACCTTC.

This clone has a single count. The chain couples TRBV5-8 to TRBJ2-7; TRBD2 aligns across 7 bases. The CDR3 covers 15 residues. Unmatched junction bases numbered 7, after V lost 2 bases and J lost 2 bases. Germline V gene data show CDR1 as SGHTS and CDR2 as YDEGEE. The CDR3 loop is CASSFYGGSPYEQYF. CDR3 nucleotide sequence: TGTGCCAGCAGCTTTTACGGCGGGAGTCCCTACGAGCAGTACTTC.

The chain is built from TRBV7-9 and TRBJ2-3; TRBD1 or TRBD2 may be the D gene (6 bases each). Germline V lookup: CDR1 SEHNR, CDR2 FQNEAQ (reference sequence). Deletions cut 3 bases from V and 4 bases from J, with 17 bases between. The CDR3 covers 16 residues. CDR3 nucleotides: TGTGCCAGCAGCTTTGCTAATGGGGGGCAGGCAGATACGCAGTATTTT. Translated, it gives CASSFANGGQADTQYF.